The following is a TCR beta chain sequence with its context. This entry belongs to a study of T cells after somatic rescue of genetic block. Only in-frame clones appear in the TCRdb table, and some are missing; sequencing was by immunoSEQ multiplex PCR. The profile shows several thousand clones, roughly 80% of them singletons. V dropped 2 bases and J dropped 6 bases, with 7 bases sitting between them. Per the germline V gene, CDR1 is MNHNY and CDR2 is SVGAGI (reference sequence). The CDR3 is 12 amino acids. The receptor comes from a boy younger than 18. Sequenced input: peripheral blood mononuclear cells (PBMCs). This chain joins TRBV6-6 and TRBJ1-2; D is uncertain. CDR3 sequence reads: CASSYDGDGYTF. CDR3 DNA sequence: TGTGCCAGCAGTTACGATGGGGATGGCTACACCTTC.